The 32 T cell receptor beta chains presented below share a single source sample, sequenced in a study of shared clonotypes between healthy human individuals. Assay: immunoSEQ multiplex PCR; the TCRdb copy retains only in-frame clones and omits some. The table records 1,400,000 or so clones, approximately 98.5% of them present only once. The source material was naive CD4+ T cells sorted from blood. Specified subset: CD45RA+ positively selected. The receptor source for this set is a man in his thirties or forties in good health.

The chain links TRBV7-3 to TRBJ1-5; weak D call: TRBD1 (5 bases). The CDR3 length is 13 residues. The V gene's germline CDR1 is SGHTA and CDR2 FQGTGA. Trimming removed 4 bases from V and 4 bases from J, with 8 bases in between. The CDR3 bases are TGTGCCAGCAGCTGGGGACCGAATCAGCCCCAGCATTTT. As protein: CASSWGPNQPQHF.

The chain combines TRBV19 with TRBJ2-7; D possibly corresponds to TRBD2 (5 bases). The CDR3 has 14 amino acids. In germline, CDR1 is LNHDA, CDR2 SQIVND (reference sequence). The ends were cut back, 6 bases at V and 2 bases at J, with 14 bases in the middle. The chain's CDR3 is CASSPGIPAYEQYF. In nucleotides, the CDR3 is TGTGCCAGTAGCCCGGGGATCCCGGCCTACGAGCAGTACTTC.

CDR3 amino acids: CASREGLMYYEQYF. CDR3 sequence (DNA): TGTGCCAGCAGAGAGGGACTGATGTACTACGAGCAGTACTTC. The rearrangement links TRBV6-6 to TRBJ2-7, with D maybe TRBD2 (6 bases). CDR3 length: 14 residues. Germline loops: CDR1 MNHNY, CDR2 SVGAGI (reference sequence). Trimming stripped 6 bases from V and 3 bases from J, with 15 bases between.

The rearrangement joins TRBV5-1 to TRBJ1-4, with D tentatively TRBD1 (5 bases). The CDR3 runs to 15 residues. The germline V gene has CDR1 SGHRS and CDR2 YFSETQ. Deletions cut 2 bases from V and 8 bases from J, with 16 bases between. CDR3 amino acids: CASSFSGRDGEKLFF. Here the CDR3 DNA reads TGCGCCAGCAGCTTCTCAGGCAGGGACGGCGAAAAACTGTTTTTT.

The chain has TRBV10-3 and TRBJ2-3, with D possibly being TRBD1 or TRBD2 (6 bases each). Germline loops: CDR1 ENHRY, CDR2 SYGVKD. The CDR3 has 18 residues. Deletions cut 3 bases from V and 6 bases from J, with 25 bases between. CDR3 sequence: CAISDYRQARGATDTQYF. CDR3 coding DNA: TGTGCCATCAGTGACTACAGACAGGCGAGGGGGGCGACGGATACGCAGTATTTT.

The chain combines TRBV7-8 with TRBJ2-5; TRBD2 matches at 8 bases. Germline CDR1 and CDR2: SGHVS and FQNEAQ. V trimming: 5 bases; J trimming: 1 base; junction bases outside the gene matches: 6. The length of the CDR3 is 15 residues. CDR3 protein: CASSSSGTRQETQYF. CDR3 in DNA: TGTGCCAGCAGCAGTAGCGGGACCCGCCAAGAGACCCAGTACTTC.

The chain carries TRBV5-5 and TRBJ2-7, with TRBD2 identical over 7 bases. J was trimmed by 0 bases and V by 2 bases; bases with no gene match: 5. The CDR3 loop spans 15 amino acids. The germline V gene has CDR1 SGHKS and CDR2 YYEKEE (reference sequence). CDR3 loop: CASSFGQRDSYEQYF. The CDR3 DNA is TGTGCCAGCAGCTTTGGGCAGCGGGACTCCTACGAGCAGTACTTC. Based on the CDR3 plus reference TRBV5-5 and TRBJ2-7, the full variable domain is DAGVTQSPTHLIKTRGQQVTLRCSPISGHKSVSWYQQVLGQGPQFIFQYYEKEERGRGNFPDRFSARQFPNYSSELNVNALLLGDSALYLCASSFGQRDSYEQYFGPGTRLTVT.

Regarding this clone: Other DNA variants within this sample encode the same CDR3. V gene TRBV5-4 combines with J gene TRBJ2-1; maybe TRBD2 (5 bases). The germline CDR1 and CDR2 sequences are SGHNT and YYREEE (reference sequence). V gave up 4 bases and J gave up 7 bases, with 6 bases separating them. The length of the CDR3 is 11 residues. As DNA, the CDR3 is TGTGCCAGCAGCCTAGCAAATGAGCAGTTCTTC. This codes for CASSLANEQFF. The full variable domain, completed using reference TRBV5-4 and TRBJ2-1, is ETGVTQSPTHLIKTRGQQVTLRCSSQSGHNTVSWYQQALGQGPQFIFQYYREEENGRGNFPPRFSGLQFPNYSSELNVNALELDDSALYLCASSLANEQFFGPGTRLTVL.

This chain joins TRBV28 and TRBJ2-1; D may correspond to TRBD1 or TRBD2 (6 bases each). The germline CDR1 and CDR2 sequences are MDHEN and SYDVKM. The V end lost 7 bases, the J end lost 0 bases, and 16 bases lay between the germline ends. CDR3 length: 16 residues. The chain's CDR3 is CASIFRGGSSYNEQFF. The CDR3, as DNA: TGTGCCAGCATTTTTCGAGGGGGGAGCTCCTACAATGAGCAGTTCTTC. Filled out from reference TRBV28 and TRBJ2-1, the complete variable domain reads DVKVTQSSRYLVKRTGEKVFLECVQDMDHENMFWYRQDPGLGLRLIYFSYDVKMKEKGDIPEGYSVSREKKERFSLILESASTNQTSMYLCASIFRGGSSYNEQFFGPGTRLTVL.

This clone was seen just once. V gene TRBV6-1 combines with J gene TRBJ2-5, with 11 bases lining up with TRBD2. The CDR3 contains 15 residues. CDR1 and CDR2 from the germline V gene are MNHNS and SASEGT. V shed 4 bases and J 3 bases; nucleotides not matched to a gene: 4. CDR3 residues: CASSVTSGGKETQYF. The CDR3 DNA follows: TGTGCCAGCAGTGTAACTAGCGGGGGCAAAGAGACCCAGTACTTC.

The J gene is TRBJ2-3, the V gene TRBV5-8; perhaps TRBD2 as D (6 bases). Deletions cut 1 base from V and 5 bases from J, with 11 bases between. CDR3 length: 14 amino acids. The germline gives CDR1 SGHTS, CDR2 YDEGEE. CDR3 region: CASSLIRAGDTQYF. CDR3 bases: TGTGCCAGCAGCTTGATACGAGCGGGAGATACGCAGTATTTT.

CDR3 amino acids: CASSLAPNLGSAYGYTF. In nucleotides, the CDR3 is TGTGCCAGCAGCTTAGCGCCTAATTTGGGAAGTGCCTATGGCTACACCTTC. The chain couples TRBV7-2 to TRBJ1-2; no clear D. The CDR3 totals 17 residues. Trimming shortened V by 0 bases and J by 4 bases, and 18 bases separated the two germline ends. Germline V CDR1 and CDR2: SGHTA, FQGNSA.

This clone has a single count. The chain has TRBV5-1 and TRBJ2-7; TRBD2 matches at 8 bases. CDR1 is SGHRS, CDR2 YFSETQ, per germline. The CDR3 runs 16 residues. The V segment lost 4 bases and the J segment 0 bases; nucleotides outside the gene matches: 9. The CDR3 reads CASSRLGSGASYEQYF. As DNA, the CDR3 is TGCGCCAGCAGCCGCCTCGGTAGCGGGGCCTCCTACGAGCAGTACTTC.

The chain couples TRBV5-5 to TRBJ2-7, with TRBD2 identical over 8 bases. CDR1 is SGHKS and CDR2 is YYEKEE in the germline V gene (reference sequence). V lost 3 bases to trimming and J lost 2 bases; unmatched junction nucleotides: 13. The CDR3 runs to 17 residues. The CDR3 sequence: CASSYNVLAVGTYEQYF. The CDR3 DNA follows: TGTGCCAGCAGCTACAACGTACTAGCGGTGGGAACCTACGAGCAGTACTTC.

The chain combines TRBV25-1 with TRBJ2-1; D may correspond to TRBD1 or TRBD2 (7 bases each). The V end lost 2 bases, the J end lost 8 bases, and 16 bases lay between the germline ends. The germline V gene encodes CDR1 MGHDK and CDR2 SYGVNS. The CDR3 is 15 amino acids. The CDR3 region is CASSEPGQRGDEQFF. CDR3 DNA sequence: TGTGCCAGCAGTGAACCGGGACAGCGGGGTGATGAGCAGTTCTTC.

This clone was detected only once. CDR3 DNA: TGTGCCAGCAGTTTCATAGCAGGGGGCCCGGACCACGAGCAGTACTTC. Protein sequence: CASSFIAGGPDHEQYF. This chain joins TRBV28 and TRBJ2-7, with 8 nucleotides matching TRBD1. With 3 bases clipped from V and 5 bases from J, the junction kept 12 bases outside the gene matches. CDR3 size: 16 residues. Germline V gene data show CDR1 as MDHEN and CDR2 as SYDVKM. The full variable domain, in which reference TRBV28 and TRBJ2-7 provide the parts outside the CDR3, is DVKVTQSSRYLVKRTGEKVFLECVQDMDHENMFWYRQDPGLGLRLIYFSYDVKMKEKGDIPEGYSVSREKKERFSLILESASTNQTSMYLCASSFIAGGPDHEQYFGPGTRLTVT.

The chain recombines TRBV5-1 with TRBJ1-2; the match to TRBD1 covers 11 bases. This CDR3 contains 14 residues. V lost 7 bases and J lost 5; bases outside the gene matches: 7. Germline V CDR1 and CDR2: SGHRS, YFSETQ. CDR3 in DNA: TGCGCCAGCGGACAGGGGGCCTTGAGTTATGGCTACACCTTC. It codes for CASGQGALSYGYTF.

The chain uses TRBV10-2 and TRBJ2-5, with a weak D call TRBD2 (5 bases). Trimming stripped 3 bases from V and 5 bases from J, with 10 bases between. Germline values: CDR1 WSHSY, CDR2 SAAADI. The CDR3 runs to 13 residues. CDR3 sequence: CASSDPPGETQYF. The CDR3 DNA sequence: TGCGCCAGCAGTGACCCCCCGGGGGAGACCCAGTACTTC.

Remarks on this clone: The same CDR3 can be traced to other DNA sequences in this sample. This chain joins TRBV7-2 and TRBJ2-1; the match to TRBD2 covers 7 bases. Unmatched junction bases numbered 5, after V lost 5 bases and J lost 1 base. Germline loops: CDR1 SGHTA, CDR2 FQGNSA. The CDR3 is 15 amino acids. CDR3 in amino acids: CASSLRAGSYNEQFF. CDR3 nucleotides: TGTGCCAGCAGCCTACGAGCGGGGTCCTACAATGAGCAGTTCTTC.

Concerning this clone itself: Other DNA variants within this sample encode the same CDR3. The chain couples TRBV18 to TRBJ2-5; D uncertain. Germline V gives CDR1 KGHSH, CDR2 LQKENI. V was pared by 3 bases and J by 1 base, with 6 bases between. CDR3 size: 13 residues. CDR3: CASSPPGQETQYF. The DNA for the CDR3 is TGTGCCAGCTCACCCCCCGGCCAAGAGACCCAGTACTTC.

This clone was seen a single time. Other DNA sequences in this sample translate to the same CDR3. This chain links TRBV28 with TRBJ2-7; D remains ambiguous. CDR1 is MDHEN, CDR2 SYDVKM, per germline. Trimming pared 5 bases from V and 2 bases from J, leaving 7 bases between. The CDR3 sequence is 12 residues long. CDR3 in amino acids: CASSQVPYEQYF. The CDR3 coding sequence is TGTGCCAGCAGTCAGGTACCCTACGAGCAGTACTTC.

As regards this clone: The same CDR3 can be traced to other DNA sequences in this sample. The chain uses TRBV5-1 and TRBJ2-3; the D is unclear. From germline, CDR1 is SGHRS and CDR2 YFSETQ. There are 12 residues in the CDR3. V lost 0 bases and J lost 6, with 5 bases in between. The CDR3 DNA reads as TGCGCCAGCAGCTTGGAGCCCGATACGCAGTATTTT. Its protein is CASSLEPDTQYF.

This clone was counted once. The CDR3 protein is CASKVPGVGQPQHF. The CDR3 nucleotides are TGTGCCAGTAAGGTCCCAGGGGTGGGTCAGCCCCAGCATTTT. The chain carries TRBV19 and TRBJ1-5, with a tentative D call TRBD1 (6 bases). CDR3 length: 14 residues. Trimming removed 7 bases from V and 6 bases from J, with 16 bases in between. CDR1 and CDR2 (germline): LNHDA, SQIVND (reference sequence).

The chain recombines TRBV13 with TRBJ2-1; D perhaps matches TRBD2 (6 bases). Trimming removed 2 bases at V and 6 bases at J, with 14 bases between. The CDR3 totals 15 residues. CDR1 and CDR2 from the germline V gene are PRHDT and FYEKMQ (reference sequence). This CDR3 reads CASSLRDSFVNEQFF. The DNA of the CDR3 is TGTGCCAGCAGCTTAAGGGACTCCTTCGTCAATGAGCAGTTCTTC.

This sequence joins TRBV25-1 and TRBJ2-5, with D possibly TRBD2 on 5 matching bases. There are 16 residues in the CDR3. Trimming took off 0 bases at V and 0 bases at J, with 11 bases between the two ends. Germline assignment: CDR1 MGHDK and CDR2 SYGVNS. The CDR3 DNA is TGTGCCAGCAGTGAATATCAGGACTGGTACCAAGAGACCCAGTACTTC. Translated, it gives CASSEYQDWYQETQYF. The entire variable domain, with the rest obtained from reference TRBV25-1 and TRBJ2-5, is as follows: EADIYQTPRYLVIGTGKKITLECSQTMGHDKMYWYQQDPGMELHLIHYSYGVNSTEKGDLSSESTVSRIRTEHFPLTLESARPSHTSQYLCASSEYQDWYQETQYFGPGTRLLVL.

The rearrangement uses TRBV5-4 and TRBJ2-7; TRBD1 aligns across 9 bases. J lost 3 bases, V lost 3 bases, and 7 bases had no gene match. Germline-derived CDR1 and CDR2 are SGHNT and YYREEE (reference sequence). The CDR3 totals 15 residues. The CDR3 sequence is CASSSGTGLSYEQYF. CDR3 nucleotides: TGTGCCAGCAGCTCCGGGACAGGGTTAAGCTACGAGCAGTACTTC.

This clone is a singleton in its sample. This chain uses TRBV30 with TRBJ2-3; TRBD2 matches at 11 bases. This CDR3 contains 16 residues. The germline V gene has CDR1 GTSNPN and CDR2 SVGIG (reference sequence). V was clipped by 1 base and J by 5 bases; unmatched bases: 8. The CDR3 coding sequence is TGTGCCTGGAGTGCAAGACTAGCGGGGAGGGGAGATACGCAGTATTTT. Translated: CAWSARLAGRGDTQYF.

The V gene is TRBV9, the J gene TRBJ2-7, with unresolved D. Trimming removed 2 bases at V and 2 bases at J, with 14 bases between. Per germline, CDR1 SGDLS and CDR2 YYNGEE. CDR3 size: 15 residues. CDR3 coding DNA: TGTGCCAGCAGCGTCAACCTGGAAATTGCCTACGAGCAGTACTTC. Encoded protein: CASSVNLEIAYEQYF. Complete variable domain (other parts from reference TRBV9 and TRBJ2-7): DSGVTQTPKHLITATGQRVTLRCSPRSGDLSVYWYQQSLDQGLQFLIQYYNGEERAKGNILERFSAQQFPDLHSELNLSSLELGDSALYFCASSVNLEIAYEQYFGPGTRLTVT.

The CDR3, as DNA: TGTGCCAGCAGTGAAGCGCTTCGGGGGGCTCTCCACGAGCAGTACTTC. Translation: CASSEALRGALHEQYF. This chain connects TRBV2 to TRBJ2-7, with D possibly being TRBD2 (7 bases). The CDR3 contains 16 residues. The germline CDR1 and CDR2 sequences are SNHLY and FYNNEI. Trimming removed 0 bases from V and 5 bases from J, with 17 bases in between.

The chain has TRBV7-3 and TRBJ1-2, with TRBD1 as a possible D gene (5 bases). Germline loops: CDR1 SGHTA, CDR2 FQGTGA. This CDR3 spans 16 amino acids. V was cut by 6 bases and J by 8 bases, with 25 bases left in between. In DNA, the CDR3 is TGTGCCAGCAGTTTTTCACCCGGGACCTCCGGCGGGGGCTACACCTTC. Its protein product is CASSFSPGTSGGGYTF. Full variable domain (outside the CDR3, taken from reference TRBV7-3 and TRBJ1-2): GAGVSQTPSNKVTEKGKYVELRCDPISGHTALYWYRQSLGQGPEFLIYFQGTGAADDSGLPNDRFFAVRPEGSVSTLKIQRTERGDSAVYLCASSFSPGTSGGGYTFGSGTRLTVV.

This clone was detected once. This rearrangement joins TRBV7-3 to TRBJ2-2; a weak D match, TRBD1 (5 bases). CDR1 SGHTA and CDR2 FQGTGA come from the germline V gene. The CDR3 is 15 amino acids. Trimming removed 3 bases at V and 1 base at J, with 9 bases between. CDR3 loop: CASSFNRKNTGELFF. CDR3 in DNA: TGTGCCAGCAGCTTTAACAGGAAGAACACCGGGGAGCTGTTTTTT.

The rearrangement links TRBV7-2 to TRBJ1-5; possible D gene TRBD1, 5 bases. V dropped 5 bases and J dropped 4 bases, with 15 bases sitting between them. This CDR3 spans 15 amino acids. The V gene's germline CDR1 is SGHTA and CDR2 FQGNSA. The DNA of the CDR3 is TGTGCCAGCAGCCCCCAGGGTGGTCGGAATCAGCCCCAGCATTTT. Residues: CASSPQGGRNQPQHF.